Described below is a single TCR beta chain sequence and its context. This clonotype was counted between two and nine times. Its recognized antigen is unknown. No base-level quality is on record; no much larger clone is a single base apart. Library preparation was by 5' RACE. Sequencing used an Illumina HiSeq 2500. A second PCR of roughly 7 to 12 cycles was run with a J-beta primer mix and a sample-barcoded 5' primer. A template-switch 5' adaptor carrying 12 random nucleotides introduced a unique molecular identifier onto each TCR beta cDNA molecule. Each sample yielded at least 3 million CDR3-containing paired-end reads. The Mint cDNA synthesis kit, primed by a TRBC-specific oligonucleotide, was used to synthesize first-strand cDNA from all RNA. Following uracil-DNA glycosylase treatment, all cDNA underwent a first 18-cycle PCR with the universal primers M1SS and BC2_uni_R. On the study's bioinformatics: Each sample was normalized by randomly selecting 1 million high-quality reads, each carrying a distinct molecular identifier. Reads with shared molecular identifiers were discarded instead of being binned into consensus sequences. MiTCR, set to a Q25 quality threshold and the strictest error-elimination algorithm, was used for CDR3 identification, clonotype clustering and error correction. A nonparametric unseen species model using Euler transformation provided a lower-bound estimate of total TCR beta diversity. TCRdb passed the public sequencing reads through fastp at Q25 and MiXCR, retaining productive beta sequences. Rows are unified per CDR3 protein, each entry keeping the most common DNA and genes. These V and J calls rely on TCRdb rather than the paper's analysis. The sample table lists approximately 780,000 distinct CDR3 sequences, roughly 24% of them with a count of one. The ten largest clonotypes hold 2.5% to 3.5% of the sample.

The 39 donors, aged about 6 to 90 years, were systemically healthy Caucasian individuals from Russia. Each donor gave 8.5 to 10 milliliters of peripheral blood, collected into EDTA-treated Vacutainer tubes. PBMCs were isolated by Ficoll-Paque density-gradient centrifugation, with at least 7 million obtained per sample. Total RNA was extracted from PBMCs with Trizol reagent, with at least 5 micrograms obtained per sample. For every donor, an aliquot of PBMCs went through flow cytometry to measure the percentages of naive CD45RAhigh/CD27high T cells. V is pared back by 1 base and J by 5 bases, with 8 bases lying between the germline termini. There are 13 amino acids in the CDR3, from cysteine to phenylalanine inclusive. Left in the record is the CDR3 DNA by itself, 39 bases read in frame from the first base. CDR1 is given as LNHDA and CDR2 as SQIVND, both from the germline V gene (reference sequence).

The data are from a study of blood T cells in healthy people across ages (dated by TCRdb to the mid-2010s). At the level of the whole study: Template switching captured roughly one uniquely barcoded TCR beta cDNA molecule per two T cells in model experiments. Using deep sequencing normalized with unique cDNA molecular identifiers, the study measured how TCR beta repertoire diversity changes with age. Four age groups were formed from the donors: young (average approximately 17 years), middle-aged (less than 40), aged (about 62) and long-lived (about 75). Using the same blood draw, the study looked at two additional independent replicas of 1 million unique cDNA reads for two donors, one aged 18 to 30 and the other aged 80 or older. Study-wide findings and limitations: Estimates of total diversity based on one million sequenced T cells were regarded as lower bounds and as underestimates. Compared with the aged group, the long-lived group had more naive CD4+ T cells, fewer expanded clones and increased TCR diversity, a pattern suggesting age selection. There was a strong correlation between observed TCR beta diversity and the percentage of naive T cells measured by flow cytometry. Because profiling used bulk unsorted PBMCs, naive and antigen-experienced compartments could not be compared conclusively. The CMV infection status of donors was not known, potentially confounding age-related changes in expanded clonotypes. As age increased, observed TCR beta diversity per million T cells dropped in a roughly linear way, and a significant reduction was already evident by age about 40.

This same sample was also part of a study on T cells of mothers and their children. From the second report: Nine systemically healthy Caucasian individuals served as donors, namely three mothers together with their six children. cDNA synthesis used all of the extracted RNA, with approximately 1.4 ug of RNA in each 15 ul reaction. Sample barcodes and 2-4 random nucleotides were added via the M1S primer in the second PCR. Each mother yielded over 9 million TCR beta CDR3 reads and each child some 3 million reads. In both related and unrelated pairs, thymic selection shapes the output of TCR recombination in a similar way, with inherited differences having only a minor effect. Normalized repertoire overlap was always slightly but never significantly higher in related than unrelated mother-child pairs. Persistent microchimeric T cell clones were not detected, at a sensitivity of 95 to 100 clones per million clonotypes. In the study, deep NGS was used to compare the TCR beta repertoires of mothers and children, and features distinguishing related mother-child pairs from unrelated individuals were sought. On average, the children were roughly 10 +/- 4 years old, while the mothers were approximately 40 +/- 4 years old. After adapter ligation was performed with NEBNext reagents, the libraries were sequenced on an Illumina HiSeq 2000 with 100+100 nt paired-end reads. To avoid cross-contamination, the mother libraries and the child libraries were prepared a month apart and sequenced in separate runs. Each donor had between about 500,000 and 2,100,000 distinct TCR beta clonotypes identified. Naive TCR beta clonotypes were estimated from low-frequency clonotypes matched to each donor's FACS-determined naive share, without sorting.

Sequenced input: blood. The rearrangement joined TRBV19 to TRBJ2-5, with the D call perhaps TRBD1 or TRBD2, each one matching 5 bases. The clonotype originates from a boy aged 10-17 years in good health. The DNA is TGTGCCAGTAGTATAGCCAGGGAGGAGACCCAGTACTTC. It is translated as CASSIAREETQYF. Outside the CDR3, residues come from the reference TRBV19 and TRBJ2-5 proteins, so the full variable domain is: DGGITQSPKYLFRKEGQNVTLSCEQNLNHDAMYWYRQDPGQGLRLIYYSQIVNDFQKGDIAEGYSVSREKKESFPLTVTSAQKNPTAFYLCASSIAREETQYFGPGTRLLVL.